One sample yielded the 5 T cell receptor beta chains listed below, sequenced in a study of T cell changes during pregnancy in multiple sclerosis. The table came from immunoSEQ multiplex PCR; TCRdb's copy has only in-frame clones and leaves some out. The table includes around 95,000 clones, roughly 90% detected once. The material sequenced was peripheral blood, taken after pregnancy. Receptors originate from a female donor with multiple sclerosis, enrolled in a pregnancy study.

This CDR3 is CASSPASGGTYEQYF. The CDR3 region has the DNA TGTGCCAGCAGCCCCGCTAGCGGGGGAACCTACGAGCAGTACTTC. This rearrangement joins TRBV7-3 to TRBJ2-7; 10 bases are shared with TRBD2. The V gene end was trimmed by 5 bases and the J gene end by 2 bases; junction bases not matched to a gene: 6. This CDR3 contains 15 residues. In germline, CDR1 is SGHTA, CDR2 FQGTGA.

The J gene is TRBJ2-2, the V gene TRBV4-3; 10 bases map to TRBD1. This CDR3 has 18 residues. CDR1 LGHNA and CDR2 YSLEER come from the germline V gene. V lost 1 base, J lost 3 bases, and 8 bases stayed unmatched. The CDR3 DNA reads TGCGCCAGCAGCCAAGGGAGATTAGGGACAGGGGACACCGGGGAGCTGTTTTTT. Protein product: CASSQGRLGTGDTGELFF.

V gene TRBV11-3 combines with J gene TRBJ1-1; D uncertain. The CDR3 is 14 amino acids. Germline CDR1 SGHNT, CDR2 YENEEA. The V and J ends lost 5 bases and 1 base respectively, with 11 bases between them. The CDR3 here is CASSRRRENTEAFF. The CDR3 DNA reads TGTGCCAGCAGCCGAAGACGGGAGAACACTGAAGCTTTCTTT.

The table lists this clone with a count of one. This chain connects TRBV7-2 to TRBJ2-7; D perhaps matches TRBD1 (6 bases). This CDR3 comprises 15 residues. V was cut by 3 bases and J by 1 base, with 13 bases left in between. The germline V gene has CDR1 SGHTA and CDR2 FQGNSA. The CDR3 spells CASSFYWGPSYEQYF. Written as DNA, the CDR3 is TGTGCCAGCAGCTTCTATTGGGGGCCGTCCTACGAGCAGTACTTC.

V is TRBV6-5 and J is TRBJ2-2; TRBD1 is a possible D gene (5 bases). The germline V and J ends were trimmed by 0 bases and 0 bases, with 8 bases remaining between them. Germline lookup yields CDR1 MNHEY and CDR2 SVGAGI. The CDR3 consists of 16 residues. CDR3 protein: CASSYSTVANTGELFF. DNA for the CDR3: TGTGCCAGCAGTTACTCGACAGTCGCGAACACCGGGGAGCTGTTTTTT.